This T cell receptor (beta chain) was captured by sequencing in a study of blood T cell repertoires in COVID-19. Study-level background: Samples taken during acute and convalescent COVID-19 were collected in the United States, Italy and Spain. T cells, B-cell-depleted T cells, or PBMCs provided the cDNA or gDNA that served as material.

Using immunoSEQ multiplex PCR, the repertoire was profiled, and TCRdb retains in-frame clones only, with some absent. The sample carries fewer than 300,000 clones, roughly 85% recorded once. CDR3 length: 16 amino acids. The J segment lost 9 bases and the V segment lost 4 bases, leaving 13 bases of the junction unmatched. CDR1 is SGHRS, CDR2 YFSETQ, per germline. The source material was peripheral blood. The V and J genes are TRBV5-1 and TRBJ1-6, with 7 bases that match TRBD1. This clonotype was sampled from a man in his fifties with active or convalescent COVID-19. CDR3 residues: CASSRTGQDQVSPLHF. CDR3 bases: TGCGCCAGCAGCCGTACTGGACAGGACCAGGTTTCACCCCTCCACTTT.